These 15 T cell receptor beta chains originate from one sample sequenced in a study of post-analysis software for immune sequencing data. Study results and caveats: TRBV5-6, TRBV5-1 and TRBV20-1 were among roughly five TRBV segments more frequent in patients than controls.

The TCR beta cDNA libraries contained unique molecular identifiers. Each CDR3 protein gets one entry after TCRdb re-called the PCR reads with MiXCR. Of roughly 400,000 distinct CDR3 sequences listed, 35% to 45% are singletons. These receptors' targets are unknown. The sequenced material came from blood. The receptor source for this set is a girl aged 2-10 years with multiple sclerosis.

The chain couples TRBV12-3 or TRBV12-4 to TRBJ1-1, with D perhaps TRBD1 (6 bases). The CDR3 sequence is 15 residues long. V lost 2 bases to trimming and J lost 3 bases, with 13 bases between them. The CDR3: CASSLQGSYHTEAFF. The DNA for the CDR3 is TGTGCCAGCAGTTTACAGGGGAGTTATCACACTGAAGCTTTCTTT.

The rearrangement joins TRBV6-2 or TRBV6-3 to TRBJ1-1, with D perhaps matching TRBD1 (6 bases). Germline V gives CDR1 MNHEY, CDR2 SVGEGT. The CDR3 consists of 15 residues. The V and J ends lost 2 bases and 6 bases respectively, with 16 bases between them. CDR3 bases: TGTGCCAGCAGTTACCCCCAGGGGCGTTTCGCTGAAGCTTTCTTT. Translated, it gives CASSYPQGRFAEAFF.

The chain links TRBV7-2 to TRBJ2-5, with D perhaps given as TRBD1 or TRBD2 (5 bases each). Trimming left V 5 bases short and J 2 bases short, with 21 bases between. CDR3 length equals 17 residues. Germline CDR1 reads SGHTA; CDR2 reads FQGNSA. CDR3 protein: CASSLGQGEVRQETQYF. For the CDR3, the DNA is TGTGCCAGCAGCCTAGGGCAGGGAGAGGTGCGGCAAGAGACCCAGTACTTC. Drawing the rest from reference TRBV7-2 and TRBJ2-5, the complete variable domain is GAGVSQSPSNKVTEKGKDVELRCDPISGHTALYWYRQSLGQGLEFLIYFQGNSAPDKSGLPSDRFSAERTGGSVSTLTIQRTQQEDSAVYLCASSLGQGEVRQETQYFGPGTRLLVL.

V usage is TRBV2 and J usage is TRBJ2-7; D call uncertain. V lost 7 bases and J 2 bases, leaving 9 bases between the germline ends. Germline V CDR1 and CDR2: SNHLY, FYNNEI. This CDR3 has 12 amino acids. In DNA, the CDR3 is TGTGCCAGCATTCGTCTCGCCTACGAGCAGTACTTC. Its translation: CASIRLAYEQYF.

CDR3 in DNA: TGTGCCAGCAGTGTGACAGCAATCCCTGGGGCCTACGAGCAGTACTTC. Its protein is CASSVTAIPGAYEQYF. The chain uses TRBV28 and TRBJ2-7; TRBD1 is a possible D gene (5 bases). V lost 5 bases and J lost 2, with 19 bases in between. Germline CDR1 MDHEN, CDR2 SYDVKM. The CDR3 is 16 residues long.

This rearrangement joins TRBV28 to TRBJ1-6, with D uncertain. The CDR3 is 16 residues long. Germline CDR1 and CDR2: MDHEN and SYDVKM. Trimming cost V 5 bases and J 7 bases, with 18 bases left between them. CDR3 in DNA: TGTGCCAGCAGTGTTCATACCAGGAGCTGGAATTCACCCCTCCACTTT. It specifies CASSVHTRSWNSPLHF.

The chain links TRBV28 to TRBJ2-2; 8 nucleotides match TRBD2. Looked up from germline, CDR1 is MDHEN and CDR2 is SYDVKM. The length of the CDR3 is 15 residues. Losses at the gene ends were 7 bases for V and 4 bases for J; bases not matched to a gene: 8. This CDR3 reads CASIAPGGSTGELFF. The DNA for the CDR3 is TGTGCCAGCATAGCACCGGGAGGGTCCACCGGGGAGCTGTTTTTT.

V is TRBV29-1 and J is TRBJ1-1; TRBD1 aligns across 10 bases. V was pared by 7 bases and J by 5 bases, with 4 bases of the junction left unmatched. The CDR3 extends over 12 amino acids. CDR1 and CDR2 from the germline V gene are SQVTM and ANQGSEA. This CDR3 reads CSGQGAGTEAFF. The CDR3 DNA is TGCAGCGGACAGGGGGCGGGTACTGAAGCTTTCTTT.

This chain uses TRBV5-5 with TRBJ2-1; 10 bases align to TRBD1. This CDR3 is 18 amino acids long. Per the germline V gene, CDR1 is SGHKS and CDR2 is YYEKEE (reference sequence). The trim removed 5 bases at V and 7 bases at J, leaving 18 bases unmatched. The CDR3 region is CASSLSAIRQGASNEQFF. CDR3 DNA: TGTGCCAGCAGTTTGTCAGCTATCCGACAGGGGGCCAGTAATGAGCAGTTCTTC.

In this sample, this clonotype turned up a few times. One junction end does not reproduce the germline sequence, and a read error may be involved. The rearrangement links TRBV4-2 to TRBJ2-3; 9 bases align to TRBD2. This CDR3 is built from 16 residues. Per the germline V gene, CDR1 is LGHNA and CDR2 is YNFKEQ. The CDR3 DNA is TGTGCCAGCAGCCAAGGGCCTAGCGGGGCCGCAGATGCGCAGTATTTT. Its protein is CASSQGPSGAADAQYF.

This clonotype showed up many times. The genes are TRBV12-3 or TRBV12-4 and TRBJ2-1; D perhaps matches TRBD1 (6 bases). Trimming left V 5 bases short and J 0 bases short, with 11 bases between. The CDR3 runs 15 residues. CDR3 coding DNA: TGTGCCAGCAGTCTTCAGGGGAGCTCCTACAATGAGCAGTTCTTC. This encodes CASSLQGSSYNEQFF.

This clonotype showed up many times. The chain uses TRBV19 and TRBJ1-2; D call uncertain. The CDR3 extends over 15 amino acids. The V end was cut by 10 bases, the J end by 5 bases, with 23 bases between. Per germline, CDR1 LNHDA and CDR2 SQIVND (reference sequence). The CDR3 protein is CATSLFEREGYGYTF. In nucleotides, the CDR3 is TGTGCCACCTCGCTATTTGAACGGGAAGGGTATGGCTACACCTTC.

This clonotype was observed a few times. V is TRBV7-9 and J is TRBJ2-1; TRBD2 is a possible D gene (6 bases). CDR1 SEHNR and CDR2 FQNEAQ come from the germline V gene (reference sequence). Trimming left V 4 bases short and J 5 bases short, with 15 bases between. The CDR3 runs 15 residues. The CDR3 DNA follows: TGTGCCAGCAGCTCCCCCGGGACTTCCGACAATGAGCAGTTCTTC. This gives the protein CASSSPGTSDNEQFF.

This chain connects TRBV14 to TRBJ1-1, with D hard to call. The CDR3 has 14 amino acids. CDR1 is SGHDN and CDR2 is FVKESK in the germline V gene. The germline V and J ends were trimmed by 1 base and 5 bases, with 11 bases remaining between them. CDR3 in DNA: TGTGCCAGCAGCCAAGTTGTAGGAGGTACTGAAGCTTTCTTT. Protein product: CASSQVVGGTEAFF.

The V call is TRBV28, the J call TRBJ2-4, with 7 bases lining up with TRBD1. CDR1 and CDR2 (germline): MDHEN, SYDVKM. The CDR3 totals 17 residues. V lost 3 bases to trimming and J lost 0 bases; unmatched junction nucleotides: 8. Here the CDR3 DNA reads TGTGCCAGCAGTTTGTTGGGCAGGGGGAGAGCCAAAAACATTCAGTACTTC. This gives the protein CASSLLGRGRAKNIQYF.